The TCR beta chain described here comes from a study of regulatory T cells in long-lasting Graves disease. Indicated time point: newly diagnosed GD, antithyroid drugs for less than 3 months. There was RNA extracted from PBMCs, and the TCR library was made from it. To make TCR beta libraries, researchers used iRepertoire HTBI primers and Arm-PCR of CDR3 regions. Authors' processing steps: In the combined samples, 62 TRBV and approximately 15 TRBJ segments were identified. TCRdb fed the multiplex PCR reads into MiXCR, producing one record per CDR3 protein. It is TCRdb's table, rather than the study itself, that gives the V and J calls and clone size. The table has 350,000 to 450,000 distinct CDR3 sequences, 15% seen once. CDR1 and CDR2 (germline): MDHEN, SYDVKM. This CDR3 contains 15 residues. This clonotype was picked up many times. Its specificity is not known. Findings and caveats of the study: Tissue studied was limited to peripheral blood, excluding thyroid tissue. Persistent cases of Graves' showed reduced TCR diversity relative to newly diagnosed patients.

The sample was also reused in another study, on T cells in Graves' hyperthyroidism and ophthalmopathy. That report adds: Ophthalmopathy was distinguished from stable hyperthyroidism by 13 V-J signatures.

This chain connects TRBV28 to TRBJ2-7, with 8 positions matching TRBD2. The sequences come from peripheral blood mononuclear cells (PBMCs), collected at new diagnosis, from a patient treated with antithyroid drugs. The sequence was collected from a woman aged 30 to 39 with Graves disease. CDR3 residues: CASSVLGGTRREQYF. The CDR3 DNA reads as TGTGCTAGCTCGGTGTTGGGCGGGACTAGGCGGGAGCAGTACTTC.